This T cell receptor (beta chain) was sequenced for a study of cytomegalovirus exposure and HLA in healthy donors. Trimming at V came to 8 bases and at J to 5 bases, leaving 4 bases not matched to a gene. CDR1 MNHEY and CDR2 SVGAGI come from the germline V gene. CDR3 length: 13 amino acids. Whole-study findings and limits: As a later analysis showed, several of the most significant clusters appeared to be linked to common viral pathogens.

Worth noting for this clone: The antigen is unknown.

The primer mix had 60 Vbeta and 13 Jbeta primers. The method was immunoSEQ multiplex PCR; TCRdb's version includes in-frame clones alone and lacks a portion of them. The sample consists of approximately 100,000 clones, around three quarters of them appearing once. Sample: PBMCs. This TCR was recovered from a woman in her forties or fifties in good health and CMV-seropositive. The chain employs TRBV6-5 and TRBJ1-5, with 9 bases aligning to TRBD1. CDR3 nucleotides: TGTGCCAGCGGGACAGGGTGGGATCAGCCCCAGCATTTT. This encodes CASGTGWDQPQHF.